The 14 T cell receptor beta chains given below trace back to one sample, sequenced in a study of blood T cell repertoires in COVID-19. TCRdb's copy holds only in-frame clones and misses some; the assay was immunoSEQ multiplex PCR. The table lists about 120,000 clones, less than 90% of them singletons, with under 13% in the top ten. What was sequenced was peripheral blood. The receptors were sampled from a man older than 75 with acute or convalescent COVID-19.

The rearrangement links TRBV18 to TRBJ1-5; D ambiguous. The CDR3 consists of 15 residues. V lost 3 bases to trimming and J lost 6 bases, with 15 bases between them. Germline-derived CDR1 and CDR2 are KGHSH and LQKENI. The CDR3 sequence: CASSPNSAAGQPQHF. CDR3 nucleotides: TGTGCCAGCTCACCCAACTCAGCGGCGGGTCAGCCCCAGCATTTT.

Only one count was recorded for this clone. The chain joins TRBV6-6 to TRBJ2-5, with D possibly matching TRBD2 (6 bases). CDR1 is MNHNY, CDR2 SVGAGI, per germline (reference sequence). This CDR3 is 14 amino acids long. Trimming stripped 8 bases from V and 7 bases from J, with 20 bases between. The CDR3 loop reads CASGRGWAEGTQYF. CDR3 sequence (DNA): TGTGCCAGCGGCCGGGGGTGGGCTGAAGGGACCCAGTACTTC.

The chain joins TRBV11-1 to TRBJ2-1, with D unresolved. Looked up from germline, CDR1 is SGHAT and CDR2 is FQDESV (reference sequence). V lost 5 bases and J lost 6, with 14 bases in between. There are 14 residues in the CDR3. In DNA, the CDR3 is TGTGCCAGCAGCGTTGGTACCGAGAGCAATGAGCAGTTCTTC. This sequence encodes CASSVGTESNEQFF.

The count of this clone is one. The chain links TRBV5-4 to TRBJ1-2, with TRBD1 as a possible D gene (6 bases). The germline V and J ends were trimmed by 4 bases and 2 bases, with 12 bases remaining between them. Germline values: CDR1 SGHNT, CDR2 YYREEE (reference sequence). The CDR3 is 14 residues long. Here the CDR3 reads CASSLAGENYGYTF. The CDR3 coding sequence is TGTGCCAGCAGCCTCGCAGGGGAAAACTATGGCTACACCTTC.

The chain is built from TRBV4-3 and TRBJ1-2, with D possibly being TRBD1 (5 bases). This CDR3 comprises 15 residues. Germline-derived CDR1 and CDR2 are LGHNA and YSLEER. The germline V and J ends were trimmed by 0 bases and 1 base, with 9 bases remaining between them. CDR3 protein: CASSQDRASNYGYTF. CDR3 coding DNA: TGCGCCAGCAGCCAAGACAGGGCTAGTAACTATGGCTACACCTTC.

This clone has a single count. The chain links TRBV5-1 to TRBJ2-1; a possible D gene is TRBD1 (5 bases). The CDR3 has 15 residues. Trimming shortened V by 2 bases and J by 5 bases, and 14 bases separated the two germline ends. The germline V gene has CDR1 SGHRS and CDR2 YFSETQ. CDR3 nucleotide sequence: TGCGCCAGCAGCTTCCCCTTAGACAGCAACAATGAGCAGTTCTTC. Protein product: CASSFPLDSNNEQFF.

This chain's CDR3 is CATSENSNEQFF. CDR3 nucleotides: TGTGCCACCAGTGAGAATAGTAATGAGCAGTTCTTC. The chain has TRBV24-1 and TRBJ2-1; no clear D gene. There are 12 residues in the CDR3. Deletions cut 4 bases from V and 7 bases from J, with 7 bases between. The germline V gene has CDR1 KGHDR and CDR2 SFDVKD.

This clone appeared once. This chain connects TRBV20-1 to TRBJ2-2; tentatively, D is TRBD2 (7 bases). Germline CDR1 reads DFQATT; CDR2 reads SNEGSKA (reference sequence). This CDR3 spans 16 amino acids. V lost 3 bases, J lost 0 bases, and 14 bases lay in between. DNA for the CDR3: TGCAGTGCTAGTTTGGCGGGGGCTACGAACACCGGGGAGCTGTTTTTT. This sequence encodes CSASLAGATNTGELFF.

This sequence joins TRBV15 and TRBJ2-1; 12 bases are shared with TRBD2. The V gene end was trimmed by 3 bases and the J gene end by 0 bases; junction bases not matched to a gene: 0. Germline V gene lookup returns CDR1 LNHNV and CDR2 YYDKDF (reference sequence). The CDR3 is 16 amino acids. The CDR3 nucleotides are TGTGCCACCAGCAGGACTAGCGGGAGCTCCTACAATGAGCAGTTCTTC. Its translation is CATSRTSGSSYNEQFF. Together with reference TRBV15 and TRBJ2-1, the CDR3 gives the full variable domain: DAMVIQNPRYQVTQFGKPVTLSCSQTLNHNVMYWYQQKSSQAPKLLFHYYDKDFNNEADTPDNFQSRRPNTSFCFLDIRSPGLGDTAMYLCATSRTSGSSYNEQFFGPGTRLTVL.

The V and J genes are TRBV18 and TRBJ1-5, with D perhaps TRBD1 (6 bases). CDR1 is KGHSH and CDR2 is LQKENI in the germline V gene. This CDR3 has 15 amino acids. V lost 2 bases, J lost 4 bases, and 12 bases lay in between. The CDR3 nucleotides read TGTGCCAGCTCACCAGACAGGCTAGGAAATCAGCCCCAGCATTTT. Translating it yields CASSPDRLGNQPQHF.

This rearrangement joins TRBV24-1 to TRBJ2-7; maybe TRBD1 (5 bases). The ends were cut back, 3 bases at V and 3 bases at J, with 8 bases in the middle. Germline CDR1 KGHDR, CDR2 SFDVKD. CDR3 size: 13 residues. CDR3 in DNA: TGTGCCACCAGTGATCCCGACAGCTACGAGCAGTACTTC. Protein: CATSDPDSYEQYF.

CDR3 in DNA: TGTGCCACCAGCAGAGGGGCGGGGCAGTCTACCCAGCCCCAGCATTTT. Its protein product is CATSRGAGQSTQPQHF. The chain employs TRBV15 and TRBJ1-5; weak D call: TRBD1 (5 bases). Germline V gives CDR1 LNHNV, CDR2 YYDKDF (reference sequence). V lost 1 base to trimming and J lost 7 bases, with 17 bases between them. The CDR3 contains 16 residues.

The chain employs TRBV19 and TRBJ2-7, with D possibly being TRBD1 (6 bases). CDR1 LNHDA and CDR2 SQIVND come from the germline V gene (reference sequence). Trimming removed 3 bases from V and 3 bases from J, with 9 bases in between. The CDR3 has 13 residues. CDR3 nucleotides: TGTGCCAGTAGTATTAACAGGGACTACGAGCAGTACTTC. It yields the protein CASSINRDYEQYF.

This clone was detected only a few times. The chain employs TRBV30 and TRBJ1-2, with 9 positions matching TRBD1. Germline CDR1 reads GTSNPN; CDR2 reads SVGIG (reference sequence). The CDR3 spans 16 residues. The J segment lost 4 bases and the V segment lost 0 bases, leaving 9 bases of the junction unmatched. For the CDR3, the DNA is TGTGCCTGGAGTGTACGTGGTGTACAGGGGGCCTATGGCTACACCTTC. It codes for CAWSVRGVQGAYGYTF.